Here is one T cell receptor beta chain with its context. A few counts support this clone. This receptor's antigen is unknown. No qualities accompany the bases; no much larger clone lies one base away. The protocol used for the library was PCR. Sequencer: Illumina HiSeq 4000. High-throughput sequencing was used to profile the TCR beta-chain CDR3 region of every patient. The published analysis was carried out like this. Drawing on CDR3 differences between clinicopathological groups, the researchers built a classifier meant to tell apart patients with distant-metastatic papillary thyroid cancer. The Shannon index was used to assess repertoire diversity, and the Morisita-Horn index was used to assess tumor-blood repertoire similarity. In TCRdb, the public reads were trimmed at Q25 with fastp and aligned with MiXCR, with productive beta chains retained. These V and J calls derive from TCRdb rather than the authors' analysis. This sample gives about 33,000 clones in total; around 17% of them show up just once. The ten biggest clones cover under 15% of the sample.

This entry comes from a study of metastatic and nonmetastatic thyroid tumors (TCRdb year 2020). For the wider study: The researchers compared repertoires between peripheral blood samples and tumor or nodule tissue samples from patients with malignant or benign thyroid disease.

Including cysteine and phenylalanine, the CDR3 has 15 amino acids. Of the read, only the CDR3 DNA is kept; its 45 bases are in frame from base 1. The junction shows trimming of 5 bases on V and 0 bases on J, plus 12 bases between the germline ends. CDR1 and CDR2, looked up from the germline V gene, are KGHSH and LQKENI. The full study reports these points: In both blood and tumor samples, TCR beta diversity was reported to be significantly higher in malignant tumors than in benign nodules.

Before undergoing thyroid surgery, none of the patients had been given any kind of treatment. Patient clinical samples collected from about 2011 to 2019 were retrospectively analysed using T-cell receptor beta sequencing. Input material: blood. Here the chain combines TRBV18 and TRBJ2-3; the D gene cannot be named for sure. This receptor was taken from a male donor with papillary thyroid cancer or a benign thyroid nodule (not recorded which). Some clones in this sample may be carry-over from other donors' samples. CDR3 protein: CASSGVEQSTDTQYF. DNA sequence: TGTGCCAGCTCAGGGGTCGAGCAGAGCACAGATACGCAGTATTTT.